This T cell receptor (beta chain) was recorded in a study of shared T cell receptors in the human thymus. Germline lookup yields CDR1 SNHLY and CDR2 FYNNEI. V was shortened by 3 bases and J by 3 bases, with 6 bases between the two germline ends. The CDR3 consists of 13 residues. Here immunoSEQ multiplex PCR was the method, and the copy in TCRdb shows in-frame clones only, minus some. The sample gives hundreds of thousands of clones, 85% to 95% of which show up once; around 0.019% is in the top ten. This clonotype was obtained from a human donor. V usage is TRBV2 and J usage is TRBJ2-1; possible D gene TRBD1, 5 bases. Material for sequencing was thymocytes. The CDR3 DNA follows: TGTGCCAGCAGTGAGACAGTCTACAATGAGCAGTTCTTC. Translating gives CASSETVYNEQFF. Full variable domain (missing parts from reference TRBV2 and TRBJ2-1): EPEVTQTPSHQVTQMGQEVILRCVPISNHLYFYWYRQILGQKVEFLVSFYNNEISEKSEIFDDQFSVERPDGSNFTLKIRSTKLEDSAMYFCASSETVYNEQFFGPGTRLTVL.